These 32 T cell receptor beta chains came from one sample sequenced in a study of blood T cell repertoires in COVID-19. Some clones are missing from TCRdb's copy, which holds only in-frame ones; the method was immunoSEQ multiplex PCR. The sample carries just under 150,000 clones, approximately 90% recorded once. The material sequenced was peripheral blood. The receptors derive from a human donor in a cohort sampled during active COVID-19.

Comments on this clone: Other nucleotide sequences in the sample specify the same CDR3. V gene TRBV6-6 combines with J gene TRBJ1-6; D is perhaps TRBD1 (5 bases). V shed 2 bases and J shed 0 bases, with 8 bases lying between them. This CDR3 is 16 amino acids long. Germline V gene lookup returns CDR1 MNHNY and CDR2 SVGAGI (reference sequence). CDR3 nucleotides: TGTGCCAGCAGTTACAGGGGTGGCTCCTATAATTCACCCCTCCACTTT. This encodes CASSYRGGSYNSPLHF.

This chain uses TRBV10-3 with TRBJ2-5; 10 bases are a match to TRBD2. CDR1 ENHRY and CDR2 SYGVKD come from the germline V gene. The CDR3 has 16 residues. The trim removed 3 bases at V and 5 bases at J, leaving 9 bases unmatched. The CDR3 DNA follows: TGTGCCATCAGTGATCCCCCAGCGGGGGGGCCGGAGACCCAGTACTTC. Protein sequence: CAISDPPAGGPETQYF.

CDR3 bases: TGTGCCAGCAGGACAGGGGTAAGCAATCAGCCCCAGCATTTT. It yields the protein CASRTGVSNQPQHF. The genes are TRBV2 and TRBJ1-5; 8 bases align to TRBD1. The J segment lost 1 base and the V segment lost 6 bases, leaving 2 bases of the junction unmatched. CDR1 and CDR2 (germline): SNHLY, FYNNEI. The CDR3 contains 14 residues.

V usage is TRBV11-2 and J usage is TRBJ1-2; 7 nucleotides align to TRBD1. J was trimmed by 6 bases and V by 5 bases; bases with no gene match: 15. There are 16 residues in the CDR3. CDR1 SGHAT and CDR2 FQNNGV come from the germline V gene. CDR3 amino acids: CASSIKTGEVRNGYTF. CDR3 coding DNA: TGTGCCAGCAGCATAAAAACAGGGGAAGTAAGAAATGGCTACACCTTC.

CDR3 amino acids: CASSLDPGQGNTIYF. The CDR3 bases are TGCGCCAGCAGCTTGGACCCGGGACAGGGAAACACCATATATTTT. This sequence joins TRBV5-1 and TRBJ1-3, with 7 bases fitting TRBD1. Germline CDR1 SGHRS, CDR2 YFSETQ. This CDR3 contains 15 residues. After removal of 0 bases from V and 4 bases from J, the junction contained 4 bases not matched to a gene.

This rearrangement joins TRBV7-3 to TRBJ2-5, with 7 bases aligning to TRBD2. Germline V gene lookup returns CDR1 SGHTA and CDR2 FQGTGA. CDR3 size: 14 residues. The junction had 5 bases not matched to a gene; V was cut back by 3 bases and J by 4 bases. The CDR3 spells CASSLAGGSETQYF. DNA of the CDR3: TGTGCCAGCAGCTTGGCCGGGGGGTCAGAGACCCAGTACTTC.

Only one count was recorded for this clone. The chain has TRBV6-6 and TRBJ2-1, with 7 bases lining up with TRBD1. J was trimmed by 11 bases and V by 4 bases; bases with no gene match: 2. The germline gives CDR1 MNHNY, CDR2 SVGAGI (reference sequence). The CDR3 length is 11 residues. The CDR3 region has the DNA TGTGCCAGCAGTTGGACAGGACAGCAGTTCTTC. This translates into CASSWTGQQFF.

In DNA form, the CDR3 reads TGTGCCAGCAGCCCGAGCGGAACCCTATACGAGCAGTACTTC. Translated, it gives CASSPSGTLYEQYF. The chain carries TRBV4-2 and TRBJ2-7; tentatively, D is TRBD2 (5 bases). V was shortened by 4 bases and J by 4 bases, with 14 bases between the two germline ends. The germline V gene encodes CDR1 LGHNA and CDR2 YNFKEQ. This CDR3 spans 14 amino acids.

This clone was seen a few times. The CDR3 DNA reads TGTGCCAGCAGTTCGTCGACAGGCAACACCATATATTTT. Residues: CASSSSTGNTIYF. The chain carries TRBV27 and TRBJ1-3, with D perhaps TRBD1 (6 bases). This CDR3 contains 13 residues. Germline V gene lookup returns CDR1 MNHEY and CDR2 SMNVEV (reference sequence). V was pared by 4 bases and J by 7 bases, with 11 bases between.

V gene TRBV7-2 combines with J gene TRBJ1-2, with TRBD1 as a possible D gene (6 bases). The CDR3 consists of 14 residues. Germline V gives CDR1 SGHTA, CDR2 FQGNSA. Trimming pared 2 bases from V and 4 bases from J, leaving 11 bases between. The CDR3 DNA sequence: TGTGCCAGCAGCTTATCTGCCAGGGGCTATGGCTACACCTTC. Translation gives CASSLSARGYGYTF.

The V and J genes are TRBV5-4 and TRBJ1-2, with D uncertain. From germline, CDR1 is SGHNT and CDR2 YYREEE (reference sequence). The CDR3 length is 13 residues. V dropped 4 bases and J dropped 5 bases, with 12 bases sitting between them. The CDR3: CASSENTDYGYTF. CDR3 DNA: TGTGCCAGCAGCGAGAATACAGATTATGGCTACACCTTC.

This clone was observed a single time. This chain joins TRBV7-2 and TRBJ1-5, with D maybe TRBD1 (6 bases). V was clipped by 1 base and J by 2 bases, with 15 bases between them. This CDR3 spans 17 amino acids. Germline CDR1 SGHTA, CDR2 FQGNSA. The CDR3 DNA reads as TGTGCCAGCAGCTTAGTATCAGGGGTATCTGGCAATCAGCCCCAGCATTTT. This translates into CASSLVSGVSGNQPQHF.

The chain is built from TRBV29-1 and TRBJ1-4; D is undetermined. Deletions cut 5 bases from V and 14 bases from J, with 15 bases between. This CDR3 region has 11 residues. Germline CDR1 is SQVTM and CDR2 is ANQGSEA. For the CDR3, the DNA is TGCAGCGTTCCAATCCTTAGGCGGCTGTTTTTT. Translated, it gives CSVPILRRLFF.

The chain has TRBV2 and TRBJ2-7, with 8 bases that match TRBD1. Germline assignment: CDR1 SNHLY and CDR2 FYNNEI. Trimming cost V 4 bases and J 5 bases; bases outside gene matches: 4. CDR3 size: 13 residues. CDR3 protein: CASSAWTGNEQYF. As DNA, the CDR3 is TGTGCCAGCAGTGCGTGGACAGGGAACGAGCAGTACTTC.

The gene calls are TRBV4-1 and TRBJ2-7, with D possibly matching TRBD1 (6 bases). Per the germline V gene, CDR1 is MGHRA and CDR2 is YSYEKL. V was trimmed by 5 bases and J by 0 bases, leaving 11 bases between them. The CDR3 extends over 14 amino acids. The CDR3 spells CASSVGQNSYEQYF. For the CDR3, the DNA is TGCGCCAGCAGCGTAGGACAGAACTCCTACGAGCAGTACTTC.

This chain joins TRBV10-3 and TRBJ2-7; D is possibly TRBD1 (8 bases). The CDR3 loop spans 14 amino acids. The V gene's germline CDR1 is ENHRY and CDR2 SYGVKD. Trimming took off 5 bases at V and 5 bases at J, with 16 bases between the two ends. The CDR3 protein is CAISFGQGGDEQYF. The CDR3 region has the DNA TGTGCCATCAGTTTTGGACAGGGAGGGGACGAGCAGTACTTC.

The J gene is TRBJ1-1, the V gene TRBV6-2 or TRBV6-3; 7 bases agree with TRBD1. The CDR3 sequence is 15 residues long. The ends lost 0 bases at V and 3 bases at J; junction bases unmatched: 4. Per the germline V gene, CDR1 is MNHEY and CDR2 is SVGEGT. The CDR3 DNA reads TGTGCCAGCAGTTACTCGAGCAGGGGGTACACTGAAGCTTTCTTT. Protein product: CASSYSSRGYTEAFF.

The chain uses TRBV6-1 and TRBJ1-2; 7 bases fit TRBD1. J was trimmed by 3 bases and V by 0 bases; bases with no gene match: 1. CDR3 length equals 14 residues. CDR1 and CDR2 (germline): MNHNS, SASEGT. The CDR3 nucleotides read TGTGCCAGCAGTGAAGCAGGGGGCGACTATGGCTACACCTTC. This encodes CASSEAGGDYGYTF.

CDR3 sequence (DNA): TGTGCCAGCAGGAGGGGGCTTGGCGGCTACACCTTC. The encoded protein is CASRRGLGGYTF. The chain has TRBV6-5 and TRBJ1-2; TRBD1 agrees at 7 bases. Germline loops: CDR1 MNHEY, CDR2 SVGAGI. The CDR3 contains 12 residues. V dropped 6 bases and J dropped 8; count of bases not matched to a gene: 6.

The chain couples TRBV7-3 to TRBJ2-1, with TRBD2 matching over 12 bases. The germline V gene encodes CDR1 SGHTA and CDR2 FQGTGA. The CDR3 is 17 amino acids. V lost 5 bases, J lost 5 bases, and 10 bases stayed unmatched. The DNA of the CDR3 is TGTGCCAGCAGCCCCGCCCCGGGACTAGCGGGCCACAATGAGCAGTTCTTC. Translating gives CASSPAPGLAGHNEQFF.

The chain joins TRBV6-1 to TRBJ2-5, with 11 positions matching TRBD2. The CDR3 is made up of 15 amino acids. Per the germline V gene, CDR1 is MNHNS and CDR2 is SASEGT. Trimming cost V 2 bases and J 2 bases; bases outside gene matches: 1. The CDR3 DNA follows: TGTGCCAGCAGTGAATTAGCGGGGGGGCAAGAGACCCAGTACTTC. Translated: CASSELAGGQETQYF.

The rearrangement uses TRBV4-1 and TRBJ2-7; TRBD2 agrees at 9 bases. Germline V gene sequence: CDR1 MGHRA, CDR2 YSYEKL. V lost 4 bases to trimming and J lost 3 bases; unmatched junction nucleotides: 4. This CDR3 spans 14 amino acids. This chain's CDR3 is CASSRVAGDYEQYF. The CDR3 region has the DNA TGCGCCAGCAGCCGAGTAGCGGGGGACTACGAGCAGTACTTC.

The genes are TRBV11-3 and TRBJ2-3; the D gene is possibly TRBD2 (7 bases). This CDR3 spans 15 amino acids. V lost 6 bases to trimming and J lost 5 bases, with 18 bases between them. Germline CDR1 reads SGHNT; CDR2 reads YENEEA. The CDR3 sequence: CASSKGAGAEDTQYF. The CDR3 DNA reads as TGTGCCAGCAGTAAGGGTGCGGGGGCGGAAGATACGCAGTATTTT.

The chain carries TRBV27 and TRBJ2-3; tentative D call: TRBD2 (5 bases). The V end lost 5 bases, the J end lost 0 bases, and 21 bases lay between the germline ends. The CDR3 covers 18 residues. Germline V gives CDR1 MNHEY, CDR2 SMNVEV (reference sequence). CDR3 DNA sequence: TGTGCCAGCAGTAAACTAGAAATCCGGTCGGGTAGCACAGATACGCAGTATTTT. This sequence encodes CASSKLEIRSGSTDTQYF.

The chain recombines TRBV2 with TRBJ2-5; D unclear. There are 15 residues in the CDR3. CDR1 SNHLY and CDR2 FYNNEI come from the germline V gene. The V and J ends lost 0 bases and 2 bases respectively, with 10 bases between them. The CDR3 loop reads CASSEASETQETQYF. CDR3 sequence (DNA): TGTGCCAGCAGTGAAGCGTCGGAGACGCAAGAGACCCAGTACTTC.

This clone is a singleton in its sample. CDR3 DNA: TGTGCCTGGAGTGTAGTCGGGGGGCCGGGAGATACGCAGTATTTT. This sequence encodes CAWSVVGGPGDTQYF. V is TRBV30 and J is TRBJ2-3; TRBD2 is a possible D gene (7 bases). This CDR3 has 15 residues. In germline, CDR1 is GTSNPN, CDR2 SVGIG (reference sequence). With 0 bases removed from V and 5 bases from J, the gap between germline ends came to 15 bases.

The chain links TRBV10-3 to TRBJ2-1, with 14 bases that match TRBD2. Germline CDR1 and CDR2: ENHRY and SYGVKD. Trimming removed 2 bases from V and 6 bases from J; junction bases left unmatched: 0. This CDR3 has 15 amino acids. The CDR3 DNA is TGTGCCATCAGTGAGGGGACTAGCGGGGGCAATGAGCAGTTCTTC. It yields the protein CAISEGTSGGNEQFF.

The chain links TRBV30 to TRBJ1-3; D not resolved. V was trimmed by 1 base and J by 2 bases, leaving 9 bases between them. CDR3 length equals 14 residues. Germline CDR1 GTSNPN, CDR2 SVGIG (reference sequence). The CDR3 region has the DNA TGTGCCTGGAGTGGGGCGTATCCTGGAAACACCATATATTTT. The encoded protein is CAWSGAYPGNTIYF.

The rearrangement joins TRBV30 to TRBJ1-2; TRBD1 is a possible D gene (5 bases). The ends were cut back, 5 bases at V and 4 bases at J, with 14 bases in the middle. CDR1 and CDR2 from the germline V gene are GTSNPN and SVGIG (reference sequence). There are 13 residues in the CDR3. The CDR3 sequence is CAWAAGLSYGYTF. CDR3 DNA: TGTGCCTGGGCCGCAGGGCTTAGCTATGGCTACACCTTC.

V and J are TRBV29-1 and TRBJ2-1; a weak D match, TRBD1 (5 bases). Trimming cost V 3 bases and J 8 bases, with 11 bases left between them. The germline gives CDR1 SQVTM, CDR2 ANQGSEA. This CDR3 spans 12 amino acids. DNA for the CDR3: TGCAGCGTTGAGTCCCAGGGTTATGAGCAGTTCTTC. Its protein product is CSVESQGYEQFF.

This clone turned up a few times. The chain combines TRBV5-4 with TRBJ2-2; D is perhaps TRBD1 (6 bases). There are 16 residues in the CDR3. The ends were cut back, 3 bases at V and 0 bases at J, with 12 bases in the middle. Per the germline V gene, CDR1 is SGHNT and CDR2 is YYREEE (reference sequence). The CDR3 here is CASSSQQGANTGELFF. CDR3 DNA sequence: TGTGCCAGCAGCTCCCAACAGGGCGCGAACACCGGGGAGCTGTTTTTT.

The CDR3 loop reads CAISVTDPSSYEQYF. In DNA, the CDR3 is TGTGCCATCAGTGTGACGGATCCTAGCTCCTACGAGCAGTACTTC. V and J are TRBV10-3 and TRBJ2-7; D uncertain. The V gene's germline CDR1 is ENHRY and CDR2 SYGVKD. Trimming took 4 bases from V and 0 from J, leaving 13 bases between them. This CDR3 spans 15 amino acids.